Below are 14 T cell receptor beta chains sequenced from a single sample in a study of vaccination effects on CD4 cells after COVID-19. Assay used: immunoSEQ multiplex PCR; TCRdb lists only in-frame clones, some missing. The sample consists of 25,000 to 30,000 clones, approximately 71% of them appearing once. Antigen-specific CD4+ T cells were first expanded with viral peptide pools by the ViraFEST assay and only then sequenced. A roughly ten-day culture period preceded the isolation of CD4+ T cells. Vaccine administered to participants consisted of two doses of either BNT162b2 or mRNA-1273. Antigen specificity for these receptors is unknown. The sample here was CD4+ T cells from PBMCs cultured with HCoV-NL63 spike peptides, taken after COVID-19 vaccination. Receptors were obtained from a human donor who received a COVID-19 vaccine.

Here the CDR3 reads CASGEGEWGTLHF. The CDR3 DNA sequence: TGTGCCAGTGGCGAGGGGGAGTGGGGCACCCTCCACTTT. The J gene is TRBJ1-6, the V gene TRBV19; maybe TRBD1 (6 bases). CDR1 LNHDA and CDR2 SQIVND come from the germline V gene (reference sequence). The CDR3 has 13 amino acids. V lost 8 bases to trimming and J lost 14 bases, with 19 bases between them.

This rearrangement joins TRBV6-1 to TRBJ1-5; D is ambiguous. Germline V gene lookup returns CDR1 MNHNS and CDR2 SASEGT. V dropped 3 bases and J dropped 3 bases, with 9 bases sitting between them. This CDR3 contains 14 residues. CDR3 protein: CASSDGATNQPQHF. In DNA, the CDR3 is TGTGCCAGCAGTGATGGAGCGACCAATCAGCCCCAGCATTTT.

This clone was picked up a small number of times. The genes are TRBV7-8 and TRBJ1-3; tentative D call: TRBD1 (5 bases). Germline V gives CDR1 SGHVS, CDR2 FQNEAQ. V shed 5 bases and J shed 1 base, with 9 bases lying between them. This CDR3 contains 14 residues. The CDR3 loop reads CASSHSGSGNTIYF. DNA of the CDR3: TGTGCCAGCAGCCATTCAGGGTCTGGAAACACCATATATTTT.

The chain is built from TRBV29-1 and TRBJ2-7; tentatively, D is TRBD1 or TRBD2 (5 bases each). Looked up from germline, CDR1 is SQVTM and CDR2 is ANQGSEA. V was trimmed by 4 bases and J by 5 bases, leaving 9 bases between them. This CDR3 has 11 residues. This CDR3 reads CSVARDHEQYF. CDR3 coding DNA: TGCAGCGTTGCCAGGGACCACGAGCAGTACTTC.

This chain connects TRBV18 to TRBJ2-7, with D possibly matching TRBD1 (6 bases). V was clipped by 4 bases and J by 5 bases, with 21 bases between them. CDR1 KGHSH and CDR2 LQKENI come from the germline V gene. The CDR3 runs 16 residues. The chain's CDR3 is CASSRNPGHPTHEQYF. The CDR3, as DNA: TGTGCCAGCTCACGGAACCCGGGACACCCAACCCACGAGCAGTACTTC.

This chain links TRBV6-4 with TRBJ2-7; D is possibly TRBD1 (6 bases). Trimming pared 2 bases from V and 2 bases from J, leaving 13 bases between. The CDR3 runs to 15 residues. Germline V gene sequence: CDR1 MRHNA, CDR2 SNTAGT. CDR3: CASSDRQGHTYEQYF. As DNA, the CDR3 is TGTGCCAGCAGTGACCGTCAGGGACATACCTACGAGCAGTACTTC.

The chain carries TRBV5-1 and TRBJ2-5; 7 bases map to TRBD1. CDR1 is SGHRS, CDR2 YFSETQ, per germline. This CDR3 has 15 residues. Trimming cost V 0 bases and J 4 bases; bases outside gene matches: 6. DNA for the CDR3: TGCGCCAGCAGCTTGGAGGTCAGGGGGTCAGAGACCCAGTACTTC. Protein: CASSLEVRGSETQYF.

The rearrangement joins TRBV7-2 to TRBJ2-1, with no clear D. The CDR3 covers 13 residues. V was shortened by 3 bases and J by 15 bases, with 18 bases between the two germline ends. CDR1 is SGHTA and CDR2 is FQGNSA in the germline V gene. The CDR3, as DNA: TGTGCCAGCAGCTTCGATCGGCAAGGAACTGTGTTCTTC. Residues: CASSFDRQGTVFF.

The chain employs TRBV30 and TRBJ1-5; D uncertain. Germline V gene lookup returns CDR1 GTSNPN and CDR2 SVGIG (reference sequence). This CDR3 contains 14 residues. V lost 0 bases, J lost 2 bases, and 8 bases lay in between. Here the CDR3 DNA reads TGTGCCTGGAGTGTCGGGCCCGGCAATCAGCCCCAGCATTTT. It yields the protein CAWSVGPGNQPQHF.

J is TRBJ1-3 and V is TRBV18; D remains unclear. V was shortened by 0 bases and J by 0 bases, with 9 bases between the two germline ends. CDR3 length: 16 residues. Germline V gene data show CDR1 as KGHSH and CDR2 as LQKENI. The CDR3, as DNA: TGTGCCAGCTCACCACCAGGTCGATACTCTGGAAACACCATATATTTT. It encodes CASSPPGRYSGNTIYF. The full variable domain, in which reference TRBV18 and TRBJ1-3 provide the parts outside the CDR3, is NAGVMQNPRHLVRRRGQEARLRCSPMKGHSHVYWYRQLPEEGLKFMVYLQKENIIDESGMPKERFSAEFPKEGPSILRIQQVVRGDSAAYFCASSPPGRYSGNTIYFGEGSWLTVV.

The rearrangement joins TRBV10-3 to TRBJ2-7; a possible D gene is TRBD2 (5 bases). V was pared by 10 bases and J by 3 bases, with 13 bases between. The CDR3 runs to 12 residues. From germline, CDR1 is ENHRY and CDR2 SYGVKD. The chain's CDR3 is CAKGETLYEQYF. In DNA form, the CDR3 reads TGTGCCAAGGGAGAGACACTCTACGAGCAGTACTTC.

CDR3 DNA sequence: TGTGCCAGCAGTTACAACCAGATGGGGGGAAACACCATATATTTT. This encodes CASSYNQMGGNTIYF. The rearrangement links TRBV6-6 to TRBJ1-3; D remains ambiguous. CDR1 is MNHNY and CDR2 is SVGAGI in the germline V gene (reference sequence). V lost 2 bases to trimming and J lost 4 bases, with 12 bases between them. The CDR3 has 15 amino acids.

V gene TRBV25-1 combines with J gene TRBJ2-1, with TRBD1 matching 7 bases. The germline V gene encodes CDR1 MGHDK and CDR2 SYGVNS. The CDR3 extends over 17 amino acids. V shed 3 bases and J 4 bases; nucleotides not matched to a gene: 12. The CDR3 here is CASSEFGTADLYNEQFF. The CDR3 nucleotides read TGTGCCAGCAGTGAGTTCGGGACAGCGGACTTATACAATGAGCAGTTCTTC.

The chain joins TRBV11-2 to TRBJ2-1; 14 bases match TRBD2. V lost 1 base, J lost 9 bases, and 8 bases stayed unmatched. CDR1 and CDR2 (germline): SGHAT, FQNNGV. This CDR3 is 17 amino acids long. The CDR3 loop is CASSLALTSGRAGEQFF. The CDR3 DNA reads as TGTGCCAGCAGCTTAGCCTTGACTAGCGGGAGGGCGGGTGAGCAGTTCTTC.